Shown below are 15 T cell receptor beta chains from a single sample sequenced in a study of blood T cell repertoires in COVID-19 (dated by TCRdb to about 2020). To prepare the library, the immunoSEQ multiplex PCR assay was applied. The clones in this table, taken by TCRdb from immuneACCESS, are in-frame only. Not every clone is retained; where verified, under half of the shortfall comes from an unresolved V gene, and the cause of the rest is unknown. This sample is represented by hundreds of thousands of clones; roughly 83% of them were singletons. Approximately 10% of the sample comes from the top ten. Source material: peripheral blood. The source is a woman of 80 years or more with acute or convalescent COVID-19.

CDR3 DNA sequence: TGTGCCACCAGTGACAGACAGGGGGGGATCACCGGGGAGCTGTTTTTT. Translation gives CATSDRQGGITGELFF. This chain links TRBV24-1 with TRBJ2-2, with TRBD1 matching over 9 bases. CDR1 is KGHDR, CDR2 SFDVKD, per germline. Germline trimming cut 4 bases from V and 4 bases from J; bases unmatched to any gene: 6. The CDR3 has 16 amino acids.

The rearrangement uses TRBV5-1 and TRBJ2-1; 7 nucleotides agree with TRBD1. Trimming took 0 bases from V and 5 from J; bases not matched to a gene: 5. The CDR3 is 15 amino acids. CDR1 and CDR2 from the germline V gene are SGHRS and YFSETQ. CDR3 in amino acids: CASSLGQGVHNEQFF. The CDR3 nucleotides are TGCGCCAGCAGCTTGGGGCAGGGGGTCCACAATGAGCAGTTCTTC.

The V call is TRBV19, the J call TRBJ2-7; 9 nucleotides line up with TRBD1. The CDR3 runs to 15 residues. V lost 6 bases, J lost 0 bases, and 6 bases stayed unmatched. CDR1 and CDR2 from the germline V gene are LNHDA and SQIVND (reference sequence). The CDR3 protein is CASSQQGAGSYEQYF. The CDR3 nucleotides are TGTGCCAGTAGCCAACAGGGGGCGGGCTCCTACGAGCAGTACTTC.

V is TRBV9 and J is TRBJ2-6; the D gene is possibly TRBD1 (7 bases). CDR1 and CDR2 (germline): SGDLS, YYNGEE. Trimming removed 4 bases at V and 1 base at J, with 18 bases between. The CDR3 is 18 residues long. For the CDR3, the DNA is TGTGCCAGCAGCTTAGGGGGGACAGCCTTGTCTGGGGCCAACGTCCTGACTTTC. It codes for CASSLGGTALSGANVLTF.

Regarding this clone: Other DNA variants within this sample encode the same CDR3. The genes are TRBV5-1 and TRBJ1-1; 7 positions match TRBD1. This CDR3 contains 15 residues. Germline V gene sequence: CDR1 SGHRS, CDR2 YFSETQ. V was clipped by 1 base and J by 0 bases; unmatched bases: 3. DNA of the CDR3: TGCGCCAGCAGCTTGCCGGGACAGATGAACACTGAAGCTTTCTTT. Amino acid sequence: CASSLPGQMNTEAFF.

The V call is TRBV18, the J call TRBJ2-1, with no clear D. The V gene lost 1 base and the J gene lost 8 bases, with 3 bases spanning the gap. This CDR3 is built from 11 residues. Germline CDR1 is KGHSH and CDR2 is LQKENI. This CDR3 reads CASSPHYEQFF. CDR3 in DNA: TGTGCCAGCTCACCACACTATGAGCAGTTCTTC.

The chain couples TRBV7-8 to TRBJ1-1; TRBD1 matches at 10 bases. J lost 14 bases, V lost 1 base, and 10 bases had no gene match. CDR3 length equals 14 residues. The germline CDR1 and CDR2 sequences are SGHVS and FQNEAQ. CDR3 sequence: CASSLGRGDRGIFF. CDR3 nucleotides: TGTGCCAGCAGCTTAGGGAGAGGGGACAGGGGCATCTTCTTT.

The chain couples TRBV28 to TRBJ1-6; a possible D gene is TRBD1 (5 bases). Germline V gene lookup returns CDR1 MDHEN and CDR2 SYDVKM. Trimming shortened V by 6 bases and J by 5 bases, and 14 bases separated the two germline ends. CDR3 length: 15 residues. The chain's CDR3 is CASSLGLINNSPLHF. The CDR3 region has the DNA TGTGCCAGCAGCTTGGGACTGATTAATAATTCACCCCTCCACTTT.

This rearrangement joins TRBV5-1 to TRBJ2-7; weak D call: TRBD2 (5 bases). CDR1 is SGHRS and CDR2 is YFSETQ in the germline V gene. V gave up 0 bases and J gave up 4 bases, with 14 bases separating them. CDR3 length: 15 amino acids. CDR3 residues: CASSLAEGRKYEQYF. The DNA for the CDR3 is TGCGCCAGCAGCTTGGCCGAGGGCAGGAAATACGAGCAGTACTTC.

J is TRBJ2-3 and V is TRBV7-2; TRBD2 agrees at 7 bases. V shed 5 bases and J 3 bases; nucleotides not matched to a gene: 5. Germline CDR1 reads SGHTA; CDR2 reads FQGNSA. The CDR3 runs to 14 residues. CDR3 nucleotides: TGTGCCAGCAGCACAGCGGGGAGAACAGATACGCAGTATTTT. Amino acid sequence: CASSTAGRTDTQYF.

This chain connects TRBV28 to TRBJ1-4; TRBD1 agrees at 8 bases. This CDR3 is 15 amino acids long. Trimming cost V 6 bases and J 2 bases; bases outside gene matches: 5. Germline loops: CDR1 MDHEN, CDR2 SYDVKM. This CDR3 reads CASRIRTGTNEKLFF. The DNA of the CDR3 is TGTGCCAGCAGGATAAGGACAGGGACTAATGAAAAACTGTTTTTT. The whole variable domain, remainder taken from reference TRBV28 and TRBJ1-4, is DVKVTQSSRYLVKRTGEKVFLECVQDMDHENMFWYRQDPGLGLRLIYFSYDVKMKEKGDIPEGYSVSREKKERFSLILESASTNQTSMYLCASRIRTGTNEKLFFGSGTQLSVL.

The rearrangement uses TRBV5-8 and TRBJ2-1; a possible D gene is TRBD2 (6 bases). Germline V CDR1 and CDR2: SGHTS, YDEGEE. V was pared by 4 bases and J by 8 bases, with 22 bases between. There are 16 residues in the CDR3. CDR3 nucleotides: TGTGCCAGCAGCCCTCGGGGGTTCCTGGACACCTATGAGCAGTTCTTC. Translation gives CASSPRGFLDTYEQFF.

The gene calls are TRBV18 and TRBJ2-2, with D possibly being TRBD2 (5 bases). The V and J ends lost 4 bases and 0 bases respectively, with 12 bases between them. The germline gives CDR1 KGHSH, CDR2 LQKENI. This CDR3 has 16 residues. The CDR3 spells CASSQLGPTNTGELFF. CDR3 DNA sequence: TGTGCCAGCTCACAACTAGGACCTACGAACACCGGGGAGCTGTTTTTT.

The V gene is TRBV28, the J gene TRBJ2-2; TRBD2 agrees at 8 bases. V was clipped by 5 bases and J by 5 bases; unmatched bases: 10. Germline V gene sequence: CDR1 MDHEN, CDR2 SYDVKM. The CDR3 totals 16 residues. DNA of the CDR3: TGTGCCAGCAGTCCGCGCGGGGGGTCCTGGACCGGGGAGCTGTTTTTT. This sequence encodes CASSPRGGSWTGELFF.

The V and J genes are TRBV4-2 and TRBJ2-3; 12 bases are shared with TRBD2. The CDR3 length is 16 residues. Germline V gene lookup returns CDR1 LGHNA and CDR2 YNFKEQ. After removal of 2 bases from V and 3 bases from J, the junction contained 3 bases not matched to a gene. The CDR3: CASSQMTSGGTDTQYF. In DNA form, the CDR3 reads TGTGCCAGCAGCCAAATGACTAGCGGGGGAACAGATACGCAGTATTTT.